The clone carrying this T cell receptor (beta chain) was seen repeatedly, ten times or more. This record belongs to a study of T cells after yellow fever vaccination. Study in general: The SMART-Seq v4 Ultra Low Input method served to prepare the low-cell-number fractions.

TCRdb re-called the 5' RACE reads through MiXCR, storing one row per CDR3 protein. The data hold about 130,000 distinct CDR3 sequences, with roughly 6.7% observed a single time. This CDR3 contains 15 residues. The V and J ends lost 2 bases and 3 bases, in that order; junction bases with no gene match: 6. Looked up from germline, CDR1 is SGHNT and CDR2 is YYREEE (reference sequence). This rearrangement joins TRBV5-4 to TRBJ2-3, with 7 bases lining up with TRBD2. This sequence originates from a man in his late teens or twenties who received the YFV17D yellow fever vaccine. Specimen: CD4+ T cells sorted from PBMCs, collected roughly 10 days after the first yellow fever vaccination. CDR3: CASSFPSGGTDTQYF. The DNA of the CDR3 is TGTGCCAGCAGCTTCCCTAGCGGCGGTACAGATACGCAGTATTTT.